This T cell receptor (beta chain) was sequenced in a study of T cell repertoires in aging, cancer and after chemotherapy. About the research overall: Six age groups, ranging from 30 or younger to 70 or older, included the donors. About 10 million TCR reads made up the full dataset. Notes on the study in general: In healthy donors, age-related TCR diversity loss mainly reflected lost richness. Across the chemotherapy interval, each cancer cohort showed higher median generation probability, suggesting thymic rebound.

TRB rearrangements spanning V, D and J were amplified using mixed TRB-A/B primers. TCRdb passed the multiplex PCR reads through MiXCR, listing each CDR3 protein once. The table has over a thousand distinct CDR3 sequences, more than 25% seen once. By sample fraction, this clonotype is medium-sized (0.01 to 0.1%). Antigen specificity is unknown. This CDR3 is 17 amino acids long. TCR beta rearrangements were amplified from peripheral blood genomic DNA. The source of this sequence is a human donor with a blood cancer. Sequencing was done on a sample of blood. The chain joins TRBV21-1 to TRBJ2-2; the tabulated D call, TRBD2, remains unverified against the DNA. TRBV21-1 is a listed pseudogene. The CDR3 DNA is TGTGCCAGCAGCAAAGAGACGCGGGGTTTGGACACCGGGGAGCTGTTTTTT. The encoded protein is CASSKETRGLDTGELFF.